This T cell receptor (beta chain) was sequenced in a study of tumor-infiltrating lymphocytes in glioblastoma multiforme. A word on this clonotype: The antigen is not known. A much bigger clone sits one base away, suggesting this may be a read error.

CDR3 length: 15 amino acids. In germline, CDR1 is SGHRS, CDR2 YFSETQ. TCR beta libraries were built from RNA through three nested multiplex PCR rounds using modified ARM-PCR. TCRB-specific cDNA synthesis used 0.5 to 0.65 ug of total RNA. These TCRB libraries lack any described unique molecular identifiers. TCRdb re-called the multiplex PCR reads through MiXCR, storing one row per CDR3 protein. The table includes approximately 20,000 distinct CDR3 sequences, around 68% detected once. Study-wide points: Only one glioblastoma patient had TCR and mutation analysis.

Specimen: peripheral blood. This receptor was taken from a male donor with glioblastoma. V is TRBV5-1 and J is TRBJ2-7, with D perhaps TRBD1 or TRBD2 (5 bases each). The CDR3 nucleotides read TGCGCCAGCAGCCTCCCCGGGACCGCGTCCTGCGAGCAGTACTTC. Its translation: CASSLPGTASCEQYF.